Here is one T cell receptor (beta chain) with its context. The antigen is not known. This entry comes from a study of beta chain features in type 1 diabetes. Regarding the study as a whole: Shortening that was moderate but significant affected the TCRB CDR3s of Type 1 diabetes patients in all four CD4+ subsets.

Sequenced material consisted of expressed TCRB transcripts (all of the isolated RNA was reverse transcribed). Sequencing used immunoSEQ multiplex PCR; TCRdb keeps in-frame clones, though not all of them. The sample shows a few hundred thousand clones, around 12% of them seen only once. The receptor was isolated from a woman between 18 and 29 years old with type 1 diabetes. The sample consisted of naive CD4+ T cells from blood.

The DNA of the CDR3 is TGTGCCATCAGCCGGGACAGCTTACGCTCCGAGCAGTACTTC. This encodes CAISRDSLRSEQYF. The chain carries TRBV10-3 and TRBJ2-7, with 7 positions matching TRBD1. This CDR3 has 14 amino acids. With 6 bases clipped from V and 6 bases from J, the junction kept 11 bases outside the gene matches. The V gene's germline CDR1 is ENHRY and CDR2 SYGVKD.